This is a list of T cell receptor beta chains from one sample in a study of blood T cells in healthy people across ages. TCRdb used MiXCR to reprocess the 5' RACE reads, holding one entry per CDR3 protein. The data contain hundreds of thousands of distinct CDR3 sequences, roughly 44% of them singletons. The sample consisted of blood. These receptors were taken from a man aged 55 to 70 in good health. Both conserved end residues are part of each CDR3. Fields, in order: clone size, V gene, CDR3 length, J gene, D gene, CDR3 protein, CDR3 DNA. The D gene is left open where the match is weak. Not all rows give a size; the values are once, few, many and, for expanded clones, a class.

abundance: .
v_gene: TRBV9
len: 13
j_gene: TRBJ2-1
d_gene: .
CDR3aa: CASSVEYYNEQFF
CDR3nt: TGTGCCAGCAGCGTGGAGTATTACAATGAGCAGTTCTTC

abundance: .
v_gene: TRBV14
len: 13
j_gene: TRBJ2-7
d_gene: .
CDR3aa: CASSQDRVREQYF
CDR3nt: TGTGCCAGCAGCCAAGACAGGGTGCGCGAGCAGTACTTC

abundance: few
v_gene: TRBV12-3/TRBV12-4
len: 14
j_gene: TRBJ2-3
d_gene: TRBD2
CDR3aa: CASSSSGRTDTQYF
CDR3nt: TGTGCCAGCAGTTCTAGCGGTCGCACAGATACGCAGTATTTT

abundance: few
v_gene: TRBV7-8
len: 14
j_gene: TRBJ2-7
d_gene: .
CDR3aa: CASTAAYSSYEQYF
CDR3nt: TGTGCCAGCACGGCGGCGTATAGCTCCTACGAGCAGTACTTC

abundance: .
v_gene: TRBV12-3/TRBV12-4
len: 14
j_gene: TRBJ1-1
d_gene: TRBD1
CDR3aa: CASSPGGMNTEAFF
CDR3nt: TGTGCCAGCAGTCCAGGGGGCATGAACACTGAAGCTTTCTTT

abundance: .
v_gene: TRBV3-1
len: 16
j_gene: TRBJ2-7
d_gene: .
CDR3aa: CASSQVPAGSTYEQYF
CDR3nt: TGTGCCAGCAGCCAAGTTCCTGCAGGATCTACCTACGAGCAGTACTTC

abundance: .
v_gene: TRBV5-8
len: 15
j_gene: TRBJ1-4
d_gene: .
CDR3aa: CASSLVYATNEKLFF
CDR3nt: TGTGCCAGCAGCTTGGTGTATGCAACTAATGAAAAACTGTTTTTT

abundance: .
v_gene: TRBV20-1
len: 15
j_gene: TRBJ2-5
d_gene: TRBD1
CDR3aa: CSANRMDRGMETQYF
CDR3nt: TGCAGTGCTAACCGTATGGACAGGGGTATGGAGACCCAGTACTTC

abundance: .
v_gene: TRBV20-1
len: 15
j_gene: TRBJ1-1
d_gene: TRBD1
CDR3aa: CSARGGTGISTEAFF
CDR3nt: TGCAGTGCTAGAGGGGGGACAGGGATAAGCACTGAAGCTTTCTTT

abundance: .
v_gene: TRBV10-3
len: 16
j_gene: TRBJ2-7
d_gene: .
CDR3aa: CAISESRTADSYEQYF
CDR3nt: TGTGCCATCAGTGAGTCGCGGACAGCTGACTCCTACGAGCAGTACTTC

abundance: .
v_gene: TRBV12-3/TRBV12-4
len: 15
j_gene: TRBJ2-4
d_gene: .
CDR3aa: CASSQMTLAKNIQYF
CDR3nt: TGTGCCAGCAGTCAAATGACGCTAGCCAAAAACATTCAGTACTTC

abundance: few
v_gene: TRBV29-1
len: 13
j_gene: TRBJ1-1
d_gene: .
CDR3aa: CSVSGYENTEAFF
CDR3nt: TGCAGCGTATCAGGGTATGAGAACACTGAAGCTTTCTTT

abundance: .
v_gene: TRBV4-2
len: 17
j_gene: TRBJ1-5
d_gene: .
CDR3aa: CASSQEAGGFSNQPQHF
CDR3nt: TGTGCCAGCAGCCAAGAGGCAGGAGGATTTAGCAATCAGCCCCAGCATTTT

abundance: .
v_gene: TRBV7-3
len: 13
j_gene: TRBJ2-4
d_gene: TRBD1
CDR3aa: CASSMDRMDIQYF
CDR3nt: TGTGCCAGCAGCATGGACAGGATGGACATTCAGTACTTC

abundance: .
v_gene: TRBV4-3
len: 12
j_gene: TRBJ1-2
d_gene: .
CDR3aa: CASSQEGGGYTF
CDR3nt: TGCGCCAGCAGCCAAGAAGGAGGGGGCTACACCTTC

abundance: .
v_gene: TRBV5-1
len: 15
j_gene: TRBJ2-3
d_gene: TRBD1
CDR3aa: CASSLPGQGRGTQYF
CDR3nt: TGCGCCAGCAGCTTGCCCGGACAGGGGAGAGGTACGCAGTATTTT

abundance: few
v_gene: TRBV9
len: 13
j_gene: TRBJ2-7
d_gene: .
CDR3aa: CASSGGIPDEQYF
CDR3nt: TGTGCCAGCAGCGGAGGGATTCCCGACGAGCAGTACTTC

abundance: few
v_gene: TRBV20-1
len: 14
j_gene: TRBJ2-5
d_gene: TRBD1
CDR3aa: CGASRTGGGETQYF
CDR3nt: TGCGGTGCGTCACGGACAGGGGGCGGCGAGACCCAGTACTTC

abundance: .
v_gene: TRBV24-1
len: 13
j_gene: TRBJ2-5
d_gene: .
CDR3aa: CATSVGREETQYF
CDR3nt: TGTGCCACCAGTGTGGGCAGGGAAGAGACCCAGTACTTC

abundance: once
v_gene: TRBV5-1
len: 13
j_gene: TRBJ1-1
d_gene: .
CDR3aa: CAGSWGGDTEAFF
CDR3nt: TGCGCCGGCAGCTGGGGAGGGGACACTGAAGCTTTCTTT

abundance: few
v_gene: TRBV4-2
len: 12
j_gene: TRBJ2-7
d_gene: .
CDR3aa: CASSRPGHEQYF
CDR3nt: TGTGCCAGCAGCCGCCCCGGGCACGAGCAGTACTTC

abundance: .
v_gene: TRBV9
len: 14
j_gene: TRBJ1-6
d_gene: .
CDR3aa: CASSVEQKNSPLHF
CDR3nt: TGTGCCAGCAGCGTAGAACAGAAAAATTCACCCCTCCACTTT

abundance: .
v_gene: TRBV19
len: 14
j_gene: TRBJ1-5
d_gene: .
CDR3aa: CASIEGTADQPQHF
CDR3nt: TGTGCCAGTATCGAGGGGACCGCCGATCAGCCCCAGCATTTT

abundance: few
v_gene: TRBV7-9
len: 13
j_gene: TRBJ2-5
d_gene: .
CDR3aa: CASRVDSEETQYF
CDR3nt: TGTGCCAGCAGGGTGGACAGTGAGGAGACCCAGTACTTC

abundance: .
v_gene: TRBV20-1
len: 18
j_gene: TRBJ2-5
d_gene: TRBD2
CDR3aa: CSARDEASGTIFQETQYF
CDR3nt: TGCAGTGCTAGAGATGAGGCTAGCGGGACCATCTTCCAAGAGACCCAGTACTTC

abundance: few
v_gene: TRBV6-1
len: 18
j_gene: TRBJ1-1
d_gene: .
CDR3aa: CASRDPGTFTPADTEAFF
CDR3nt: TGTGCCAGCAGAGACCCCGGGACCTTTACCCCTGCGGACACTGAAGCTTTCTTT

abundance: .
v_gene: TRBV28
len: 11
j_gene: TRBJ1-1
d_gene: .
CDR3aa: CASSLETEAFF
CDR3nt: TGTGCCAGCAGCTTAGAGACTGAAGCTTTCTTT

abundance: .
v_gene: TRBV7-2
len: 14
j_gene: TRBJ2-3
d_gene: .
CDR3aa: CASSPPSASDTQYF
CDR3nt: TGTGCCAGCAGCCCCCCTAGTGCCTCAGATACGCAGTATTTT

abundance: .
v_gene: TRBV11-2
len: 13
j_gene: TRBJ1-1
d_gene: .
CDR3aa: CASSLLVRTEAFF
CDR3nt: TGTGCCAGCAGCTTATTAGTCCGGACTGAAGCTTTCTTT

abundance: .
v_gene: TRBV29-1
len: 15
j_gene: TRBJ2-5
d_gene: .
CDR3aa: CSARPRRSQGETQYF
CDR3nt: TGCAGCGCCCGTCCCCGCAGGTCCCAGGGGGAGACCCAGTACTTC

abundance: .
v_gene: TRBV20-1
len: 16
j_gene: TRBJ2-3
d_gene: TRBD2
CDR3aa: CSARAGLGSGLDTQYF
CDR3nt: TGCAGTGCTAGAGCGGGATTGGGTAGCGGGTTAGATACGCAGTATTTT

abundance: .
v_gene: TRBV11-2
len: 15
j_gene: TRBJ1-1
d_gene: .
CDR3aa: CASSLRAGTNTEAFF
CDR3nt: TGTGCCAGCAGCTTAAGGGCAGGGACGAACACTGAAGCTTTCTTT

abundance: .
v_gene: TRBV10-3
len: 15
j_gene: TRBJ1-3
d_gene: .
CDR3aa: CAISESGFSGNTIYF
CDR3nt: TGTGCCATCAGTGAGTCCGGGTTCTCTGGAAACACCATATATTTT

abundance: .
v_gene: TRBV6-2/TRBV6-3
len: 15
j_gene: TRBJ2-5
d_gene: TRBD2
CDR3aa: CASRATSARANEQYF
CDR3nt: TGTGCCAGCAGGGCGACTAGCGCGAGAGCGAATGAGCAGTACTTC

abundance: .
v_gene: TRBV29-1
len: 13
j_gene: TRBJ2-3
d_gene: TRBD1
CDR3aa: CSVGGQSTDTQYF
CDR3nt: TGCAGCGTTGGGGGACAGAGCACAGATACGCAGTATTTT

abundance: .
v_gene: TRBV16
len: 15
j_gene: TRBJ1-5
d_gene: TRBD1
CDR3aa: CASSREGQGNQPQHF
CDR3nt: TGTGCCAGCAGCCGTGAGGGACAGGGTAATCAGCCCCAGCATTTT

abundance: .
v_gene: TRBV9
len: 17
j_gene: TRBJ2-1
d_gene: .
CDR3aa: CASSVEDAQPTYNEQFF
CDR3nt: TGTGCCAGCAGCGTAGAAGATGCTCAACCAACCTACAATGAGCAGTTCTTC

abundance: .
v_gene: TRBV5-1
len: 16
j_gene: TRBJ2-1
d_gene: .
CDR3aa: CASSSTVSGDYNEQFF
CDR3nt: TGCGCCAGCAGCTCCACCGTCAGCGGAGATTACAATGAGCAGTTCTTC

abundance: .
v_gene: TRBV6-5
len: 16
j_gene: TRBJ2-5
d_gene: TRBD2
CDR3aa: CASSYGGGPIGETQYF
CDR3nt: TGTGCCAGCAGTTACGGCGGGGGGCCGATTGGCGAGACCCAGTACTTC

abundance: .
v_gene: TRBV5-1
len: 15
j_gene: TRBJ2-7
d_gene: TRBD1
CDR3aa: CASKGGGISSYEQYF
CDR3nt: TGCGCCAGCAAAGGGGGCGGAATAAGCTCCTACGAGCAGTACTTC

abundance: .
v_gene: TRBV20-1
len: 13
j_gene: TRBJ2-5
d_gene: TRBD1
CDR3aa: CSARGGTQETQYF
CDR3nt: TGCAGTGCGAGAGGGGGCACACAAGAGACCCAGTACTTC

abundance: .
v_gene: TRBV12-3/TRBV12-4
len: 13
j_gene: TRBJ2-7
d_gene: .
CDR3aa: CASSTGRTYEQYF
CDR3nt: TGTGCCAGCAGCACCGGACGGACCTACGAGCAGTACTTC

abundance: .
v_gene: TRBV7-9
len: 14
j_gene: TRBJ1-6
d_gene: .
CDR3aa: CASSLAGAYSPLHF
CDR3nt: TGTGCCAGCAGCTTAGCTGGGGCGTACTCACCCCTCCACTTT

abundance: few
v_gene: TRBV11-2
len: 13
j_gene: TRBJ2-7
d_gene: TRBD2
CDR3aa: CASSPAGLREQYF
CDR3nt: TGTGCCAGCAGCCCAGCGGGACTCCGCGAGCAGTACTTC

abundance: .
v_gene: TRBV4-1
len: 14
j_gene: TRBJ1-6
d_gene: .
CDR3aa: CASSQEDGPPTLHF
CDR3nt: TGCGCCAGCAGCCAAGAGGATGGGCCTCCAACCCTCCACTTT